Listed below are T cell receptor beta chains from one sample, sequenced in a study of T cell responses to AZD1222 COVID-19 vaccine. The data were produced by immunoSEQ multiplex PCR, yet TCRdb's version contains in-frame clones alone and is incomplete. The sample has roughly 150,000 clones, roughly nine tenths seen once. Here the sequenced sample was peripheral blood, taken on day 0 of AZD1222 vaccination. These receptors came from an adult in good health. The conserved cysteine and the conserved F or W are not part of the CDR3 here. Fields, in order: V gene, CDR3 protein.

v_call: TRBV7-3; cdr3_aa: ASSPQGGQPQH
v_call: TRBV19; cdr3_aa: AGAGGGQDGYT
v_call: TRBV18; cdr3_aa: ASSPQQVEAF
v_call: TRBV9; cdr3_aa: ASSRGTRSNEQF
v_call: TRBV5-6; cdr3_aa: ASSPSPGGGQPQH
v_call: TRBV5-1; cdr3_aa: ASSLGDGTGYEKLF
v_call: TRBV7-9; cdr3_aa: ASSSVGSEQF
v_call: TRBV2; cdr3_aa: ASILDRNSGANVLT
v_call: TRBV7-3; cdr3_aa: ASSLAGAAYEQY
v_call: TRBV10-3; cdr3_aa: ATRDSENTEAF
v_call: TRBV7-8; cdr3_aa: ASSSLYWTGTTRNTEAF
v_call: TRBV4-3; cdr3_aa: ASSQAGRQETQY
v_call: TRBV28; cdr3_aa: ASHRVGNYGYT
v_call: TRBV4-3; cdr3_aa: ASSQDPSGGGHNEQF
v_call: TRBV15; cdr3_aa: ATSRVGTSDNEQF
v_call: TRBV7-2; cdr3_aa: ASSLWSGETQY
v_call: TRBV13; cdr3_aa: ASSILAGGQSSYNEQF
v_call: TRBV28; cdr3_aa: ASSSTWRAGGYT
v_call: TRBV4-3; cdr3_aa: ASSQEAHDGRSSYNSPLH
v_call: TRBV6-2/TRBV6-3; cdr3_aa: ASSSLQGNTEAF
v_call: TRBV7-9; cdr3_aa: ASSLQRDTEAF
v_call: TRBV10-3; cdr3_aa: AISQGLDSGNTIY
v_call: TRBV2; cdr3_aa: ASSDELADSYEQY
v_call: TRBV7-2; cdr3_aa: ASSFDRANVLT
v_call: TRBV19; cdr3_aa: ASSPEILAGTDTQY